This T cell receptor (beta chain) was recorded in a study of radiation and T cells in renal cell carcinoma. As for this clone: Its specificity is not known.

Documented time point: baseline pretreatment blood. Treatment indicated: 15 Gy SBRT to primary tumor, nephrectomy 4 weeks later. The tumor was a clear cell renal cell carcinoma. Study-level points and caveats: From baseline, blood top tumor clonotypes peaked at 2 weeks post-radiation.

Using immunoSEQ multiplex PCR, the repertoire was profiled, and TCRdb retains in-frame clones only, with some absent. Counted here are over 85,000 clones, approximately 83% occurring once; the ten biggest clones make up 5% to 6.5%. Sequences were derived from blood, sampled from a patient whose treatment included radiotherapy and nephrectomy. The sequence was collected from a man aged 55-75 years with renal cell carcinoma.

CDR3: CASRGTSGNYNEQFF. Written as DNA, the CDR3 is TGTGCCAGTAGGGGGACTAGCGGGAACTACAATGAGCAGTTCTTC. The chain links TRBV19 to TRBJ2-1, with 13 bases lining up with TRBD2. The junction had 2 bases not matched to a gene; V was cut back by 6 bases and J by 3 bases. Germline lookup yields CDR1 LNHDA and CDR2 SQIVND (reference sequence). The CDR3 covers 15 residues.